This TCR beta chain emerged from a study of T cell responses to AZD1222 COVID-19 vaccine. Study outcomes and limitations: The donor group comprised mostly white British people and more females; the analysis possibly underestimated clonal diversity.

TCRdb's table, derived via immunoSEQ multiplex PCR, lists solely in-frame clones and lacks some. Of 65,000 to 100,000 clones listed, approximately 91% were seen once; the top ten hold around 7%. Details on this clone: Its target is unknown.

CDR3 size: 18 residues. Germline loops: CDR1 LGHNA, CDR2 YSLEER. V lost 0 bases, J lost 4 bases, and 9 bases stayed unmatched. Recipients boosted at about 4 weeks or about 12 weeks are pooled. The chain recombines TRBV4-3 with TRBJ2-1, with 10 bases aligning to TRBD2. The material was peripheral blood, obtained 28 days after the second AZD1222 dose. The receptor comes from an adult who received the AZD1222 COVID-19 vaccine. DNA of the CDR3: TGCGCCAGCAGCCAAGATTTGCTAGCGGGAGTAGGGTACAATGAGCAGTTCTTC. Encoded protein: CASSQDLLAGVGYNEQFF.